This T cell receptor (beta chain) was sequenced during a study of a mutant IDH1 vaccine in newly diagnosed glioma. Generated by immunoSEQ multiplex PCR, the TCRdb table keeps only in-frame clones and is missing some. The table lists some 21,000 clones, roughly 84% of them singletons. Time point reported: baseline, week 1 (first vaccination visit). Sample treatment: pre-vaccination baseline after standard-of-care therapy. Germline lookup yields CDR1 MRHNA and CDR2 SNTAGT. Trimming removed 3 bases from V and 0 bases from J, with 8 bases in between. The CDR3 covers 14 residues. The sequencing here drew on PBMCs, taken from a glioma patient treated with radiotherapy, temozolomide or both. The sequence derives from a man in his forties with glioma. The chain employs TRBV6-4 and TRBJ1-1; D is undetermined. CDR3: CASSELLMNTEAFF. The CDR3 coding sequence is TGTGCCAGCAGTGAGCTGCTTATGAACACTGAAGCTTTCTTT.